This entry lists 10 T cell receptor beta chains sequenced from one sample in a study of CD4+ T cells in melanoma. Produced via immunoSEQ multiplex PCR; TCRdb's table is partial and in-frame only. The table lists some 15,000 clones, roughly 83% of them singletons. Source material: cells from a culture (not recorded whether cultured in vitro). The source of these receptors is a human donor with melanoma.

V is TRBV19 and J is TRBJ1-1; perhaps TRBD1 as D (6 bases). CDR1 LNHDA and CDR2 SQIVND come from the germline V gene (reference sequence). There are 15 residues in the CDR3. DNA of the CDR3: TGTGCGACCAAAAGGACAGAGCTGGTCGACACTGAAGCTTTCTTT. It codes for CATKRTELVDTEAFF.

The rearrangement joins TRBV19 to TRBJ1-5; D is unresolved. This CDR3 has 17 residues. The V gene lost 0 bases and the J gene lost 1 base, with 13 bases spanning the gap. Germline V gene lookup returns CDR1 LNHDA and CDR2 SQIVND (reference sequence). The CDR3 coding sequence is TGTGCCAGTAGTATAGATCGGTGGGTTTACAGCAATCAGCCCCAGCATTTT. Translated, it gives CASSIDRWVYSNQPQHF.

Here the CDR3 reads CASSLNPGTRYEQYF. In DNA, the CDR3 is TGTGCCAGCAGCTTAAACCCCGGGACTCGATACGAGCAGTACTTC. The chain joins TRBV7-2 to TRBJ2-7, with D tentatively TRBD2 (6 bases). CDR3 length: 15 amino acids. The V gene lost 2 bases and the J gene lost 4 bases, with 15 bases spanning the gap. Germline V gene sequence: CDR1 SGHTA, CDR2 FQGNSA.

This clone was counted only a few times. One junction end does not reproduce the germline sequence, and a read error may be involved. V gene TRBV7-7 combines with J gene TRBJ2-7, with a tentative D call TRBD1 (6 bases). Germline CDR1 reads SSHAT; CDR2 reads FNYEAQ (reference sequence). The CDR3 has 13 residues. Written as DNA, the CDR3 is TGTGCTAGCAGCTTAGGGGGTCAGTACGAGCAGTACTTC. Its protein is CASSLGGQYEQYF.

This chain uses TRBV7-2 with TRBJ2-5; D unresolved. Deletions cut 1 base from V and 5 bases from J, with 5 bases between. The germline gives CDR1 SGHTA, CDR2 FQGNSA. CDR3 length: 12 amino acids. The CDR3 coding sequence is TGTGCCAGCAGCTTAGTCGTTGAGACCCAGTACTTC. Encoded protein: CASSLVVETQYF.

This sequence joins TRBV29-1 and TRBJ1-1; D unclear. CDR3 length: 13 amino acids. Germline V gives CDR1 SQVTM, CDR2 ANQGSEA. Trimming removed 0 bases at V and 10 bases at J, with 15 bases between. CDR3 DNA sequence: TGCAGCGTTGAAGATCGAGGCGGGGAGAGAGCTTTCTTT. Its translation: CSVEDRGGERAFF.

The chain joins TRBV4-2 to TRBJ2-7; 11 nucleotides line up with TRBD2. V was pared by 5 bases and J by 0 bases, with 3 bases of the junction left unmatched. Germline V gene lookup returns CDR1 LGHNA and CDR2 YNFKEQ. The CDR3 runs to 15 residues. The CDR3 coding sequence is TGTGCCAGCAGCGAAACTAGCGGGGGCTCCTACGAGCAGTACTTC. Translation: CASSETSGGSYEQYF.

The V and J genes are TRBV30 and TRBJ2-6; no clear D. The CDR3 loop spans 17 amino acids. V was clipped by 0 bases and J by 0 bases, with 12 bases between them. The germline V gene has CDR1 GTSNPN and CDR2 SVGIG (reference sequence). CDR3 loop: CAWSVVLMSSGANVLTF. CDR3 coding DNA: TGTGCCTGGAGTGTTGTCCTAATGAGCTCTGGGGCCAACGTCCTGACTTTC.

As concerns this clone: In the same sample, other DNA sequences code for this CDR3. The chain carries TRBV28 and TRBJ1-2; D remains ambiguous. Trimming left V 2 bases short and J 5 bases short, with 6 bases between. The CDR3 has 12 residues. Germline CDR1 reads MDHEN; CDR2 reads SYDVKM. The CDR3 is CASSLRLYGYTF. CDR3 in DNA: TGTGCCAGCAGTTTAAGGCTATATGGCTACACCTTC.

The rearrangement joins TRBV5-1 to TRBJ1-4; 9 nucleotides align to TRBD1. V was pared by 2 bases and J by 0 bases, with 2 bases of the junction left unmatched. Germline CDR1 SGHRS, CDR2 YFSETQ. The CDR3 totals 16 residues. In nucleotides, the CDR3 is TGCGCCAGCAGCTTTGGGACAGGGCCAACTAATGAAAAACTGTTTTTT. This codes for CASSFGTGPTNEKLFF.